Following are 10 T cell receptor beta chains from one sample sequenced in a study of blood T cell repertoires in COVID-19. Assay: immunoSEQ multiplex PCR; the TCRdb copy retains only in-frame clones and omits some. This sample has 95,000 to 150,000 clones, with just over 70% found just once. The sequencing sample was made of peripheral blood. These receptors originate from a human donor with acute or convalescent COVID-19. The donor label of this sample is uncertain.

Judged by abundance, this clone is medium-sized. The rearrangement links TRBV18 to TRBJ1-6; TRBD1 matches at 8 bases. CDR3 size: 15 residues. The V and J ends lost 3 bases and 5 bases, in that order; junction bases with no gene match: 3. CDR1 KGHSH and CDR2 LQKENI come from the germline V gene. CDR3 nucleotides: TGTGCCAGCTCACCGGGCAGGGGGCATAATTCACCCCTCCACTTT. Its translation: CASSPGRGHNSPLHF.

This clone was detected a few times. The CDR3 DNA sequence: TGTGCCAGCAGTTTATCGAGAGCCGGTTGGAATGAGCAGTTCTTC. This sequence encodes CASSLSRAGWNEQFF. The chain has TRBV27 and TRBJ2-1; unclear D gene. CDR3 length equals 15 residues. Germline V lookup: CDR1 MNHEY, CDR2 SMNVEV (reference sequence). Trimming removed 0 bases at V and 7 bases at J, with 13 bases between.

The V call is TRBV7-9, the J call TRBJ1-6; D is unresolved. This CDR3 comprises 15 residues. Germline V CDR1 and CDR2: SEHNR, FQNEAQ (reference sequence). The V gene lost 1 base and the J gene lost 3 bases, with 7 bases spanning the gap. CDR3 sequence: CASSLGRFYNSPLHF. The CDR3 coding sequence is TGTGCCAGCAGCTTAGGGCGGTTCTATAATTCACCCCTCCACTTT. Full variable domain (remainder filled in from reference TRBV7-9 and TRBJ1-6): DTGVSQNPRHKITKRGQNVTFRCDPISEHNRLYWYRQTLGQGPEFLTYFQNEAQLEKSRLLSDRFSAERPKGSFSTLEIQRTEQGDSAMYLCASSLGRFYNSPLHFGNGTRLTVT.

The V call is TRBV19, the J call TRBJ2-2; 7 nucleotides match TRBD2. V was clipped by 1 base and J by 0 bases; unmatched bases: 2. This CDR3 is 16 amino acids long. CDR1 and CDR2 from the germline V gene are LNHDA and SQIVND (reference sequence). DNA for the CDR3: TGTGCCAGTAGTATAGCCGGGGGGTCGAACACCGGGGAGCTGTTTTTT. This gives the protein CASSIAGGSNTGELFF.

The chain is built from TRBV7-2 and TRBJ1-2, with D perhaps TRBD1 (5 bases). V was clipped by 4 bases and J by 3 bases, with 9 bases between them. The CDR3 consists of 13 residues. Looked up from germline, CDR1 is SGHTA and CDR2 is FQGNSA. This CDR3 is CASSSDRDYGYTF. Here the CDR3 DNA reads TGTGCCAGCAGCTCCGACAGAGACTATGGCTACACCTTC. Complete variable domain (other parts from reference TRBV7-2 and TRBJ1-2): GAGVSQSPSNKVTEKGKDVELRCDPISGHTALYWYRQSLGQGLEFLIYFQGNSAPDKSGLPSDRFSAERTGGSVSTLTIQRTQQEDSAVYLCASSSDRDYGYTFGSGTRLTVV.

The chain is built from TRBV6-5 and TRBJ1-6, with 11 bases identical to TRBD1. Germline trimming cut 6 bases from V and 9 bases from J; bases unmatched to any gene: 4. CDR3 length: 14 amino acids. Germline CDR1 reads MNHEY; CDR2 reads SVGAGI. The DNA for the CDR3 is TGTGCCAGCAGCGGACAGGGGGCCATTTCACCCCTCCACTTT. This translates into CASSGQGAISPLHF.

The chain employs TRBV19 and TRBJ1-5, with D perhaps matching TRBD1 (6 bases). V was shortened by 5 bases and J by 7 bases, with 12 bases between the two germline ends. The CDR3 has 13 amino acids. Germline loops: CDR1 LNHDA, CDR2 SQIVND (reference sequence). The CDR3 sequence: CASSGTGKQPQHF. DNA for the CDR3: TGTGCCAGTAGTGGCACAGGGAAACAGCCCCAGCATTTT.

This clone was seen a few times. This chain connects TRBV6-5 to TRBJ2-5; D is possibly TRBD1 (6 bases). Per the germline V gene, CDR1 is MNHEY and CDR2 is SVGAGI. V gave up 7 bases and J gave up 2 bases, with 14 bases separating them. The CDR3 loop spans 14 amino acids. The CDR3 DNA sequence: TGTGCCAGCACCAGCCGTGGGACACAAGAGACCCAGTACTTC. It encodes CASTSRGTQETQYF.

The CDR3 coding sequence is TGTGCCAGCACCATGGGAGCTTCTTTCGGCGGGGAGCTGTTTTTT. This gives the protein CASTMGASFGGELFF. The chain is built from TRBV2 and TRBJ2-2; the D gene is possibly TRBD2 (5 bases). The CDR3 covers 15 residues. The V and J ends lost 7 bases and 7 bases respectively, with 19 bases between them. CDR1 is SNHLY and CDR2 is FYNNEI in the germline V gene.

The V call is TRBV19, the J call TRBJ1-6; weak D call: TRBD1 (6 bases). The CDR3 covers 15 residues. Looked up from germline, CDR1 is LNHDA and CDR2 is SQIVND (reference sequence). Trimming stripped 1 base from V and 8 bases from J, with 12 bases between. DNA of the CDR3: TGTGCCAGTAGTATAGTTGCAGGGGTGGATTCACCCCTCCACTTT. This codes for CASSIVAGVDSPLHF.